This T cell receptor beta chain was sequenced during a study of blood T cell repertoires in COVID-19 (dated by TCRdb to 2018 to 2021). Some background on the complete study: Samples covering the acute and convalescent phases of COVID-19 were provided by collaborators in the United States, Italy and Spain. HLA class I and class II types, where available, came from metadata supplied by the sample provider rather than from assay-based typing. Nearly every sample came with metadata listing a de-identified subject ID, COVID-19 status, age in years and sex. Deeply sampled blood TCRbeta repertoires from subjects exposed to, actively infected with, or recovered from COVID-19 were included in the dataset. The prospective study material was composed of cDNA or gDNA derived from T cells, B-cell-depleted T cells, or PBMCs. The samples were drawn from two sources: the first 160 participants of the ongoing ImmuneRACE study, and fewer than 1,500 subjects contributed by 6 global collaborators. The repertoires were released in a freely available public database meant as a resource for research on the immune response to SARS-CoV-2. Overall study results and their limits: How much clinical and demographic metadata was included differed by source and by participant, and the metadata was provided uncurated.

TCRbeta CDR3 regions were amplified from genomic DNA using the immunoSEQ Assay, a bias-controlled multiplex PCR. The original pipeline was this. Nucleated cell counts per sample were estimated from amplification of reference gene primers within the assay. To quantify the absolute abundance of each unique TCRbeta CDR3 rearrangement, sequence reads were collapsed and filtered. For each sample, productive Simpson clonality was calculated by taking the square root of Simpson's diversity index across productive rearrangements. TCRdb took over this immuneACCESS table, retaining in-frame rearrangements with V and J assigned. Such tables are incomplete; in checked studies, under half of the missing clones stem from an unresolved V gene, and the remainder is unexplained. D and trimming come from the DNA, and the V and J calls and clone size come from that table. The sample table lists a few hundred thousand clones, around 86% of them with a count of one. The ten largest clonotypes hold more than 8.5% of the sample.

On this clone itself: Its specific antigen is unknown. The input lacks base qualities; no much larger clone sits a single base away.

At one collaborating source in Seattle, patients were enrolled during active infection and were followed longitudinally through the course of disease. Each collaborating institution followed its own protocols to collect whole blood in K2EDTA tubes. For TCRbeta analysis, collaborators shipped samples in one of three forms: frozen whole blood, isolated PBMCs, or DNA extracted from either of those sample types. The TCR originated in a woman aged 45-65 years with COVID-19, enrolled during active disease. Material for sequencing was peripheral blood.

CDR3 protein: CASSRGSAGANVLTF. The sequenced DNA: TGTGCCAGCAGTAGGGGATCAGCTGGGGCCAACGTCCTGACTTTC. Here the chain combines TRBV6-5 and TRBJ2-6; TRBD1 is possibly the D segment (5 matching bases). The CDR3, cysteine through phenylalanine, is 15 amino acids long. The DNA shown is the 45-base CDR3, in frame from base 1. Trimming takes 5 bases from V and 2 bases from J, and the germline ends sit 10 bases apart. The germline V gene provides CDR1 MNHEY and CDR2 SVGAGI.